This entry concerns a single T cell receptor beta chain. Its specificity is unknown. The data originate from a study of T cell responses to AZD1222 COVID-19 vaccine. For the study at large: Second doses at about 4 or about 12 weeks were pooled. Study-level findings and limits: In the spike-specific TCR repertoire, nearly half reportedly target unmutated variant regions. Mostly white British, mostly female donors; authors suggested clonal diversity may be underestimated. The study found Spike-specific TCR breadth and depth rose after two AZD1222 doses.

Clones were read by immunoSEQ multiplex PCR, and TCRdb kept only the in-frame ones, dropping some. Here the sample spans 100,000 or so clones, 86% being singletons. Germline-derived CDR1 and CDR2 are SGHRS and YFSETQ. V was pared by 7 bases and J by 5 bases, with 5 bases of the junction left unmatched. CDR3 length equals 14 residues. The material was peripheral blood, obtained on day 0 of AZD1222 vaccination. The source is an adult in good health. The chain couples TRBV5-1 to TRBJ2-2, with 10 bases that match TRBD2. The CDR3 nucleotides are TGCGCCAGCGGCACGACTAGCGGGACCGGGGAGCTGTTTTTT. Amino acids: CASGTTSGTGELFF.